The 29 T cell receptor beta chains below come from one sample, sequenced in a study of cytomegalovirus exposure and HLA in healthy donors. PCR involved 60 Vbeta and 13 Jbeta primers. Generated by immunoSEQ multiplex PCR, the TCRdb table keeps only in-frame clones and is missing some. The sample records about 200,000 clones, around 87% being singletons. The specimen was PBMCs. These receptors were obtained from a boy between 2 and 10 years old in good health and CMV-seronegative.

The V gene is TRBV5-1, the J gene TRBJ2-2; 10 bases align to TRBD2. The CDR3 spans 16 residues. Germline values: CDR1 SGHRS, CDR2 YFSETQ. V lost 3 bases and J lost 3; bases outside the gene matches: 5. CDR3 bases: TGCGCCAGCAGCTGGAGACTAGCGGGCGACACCGGGGAGCTGTTTTTT. Translated, it gives CASSWRLAGDTGELFF.

The chain joins TRBV7-9 to TRBJ2-5; 11 nucleotides line up with TRBD2. CDR1 is SEHNR, CDR2 FQNEAQ, per germline (reference sequence). The V segment lost 2 bases and the J segment 3 bases; nucleotides outside the gene matches: 2. CDR3 size: 15 residues. CDR3 sequence: CASSLLAGGEETQYF. The CDR3 DNA sequence: TGTGCCAGCAGCTTACTAGCGGGGGGCGAAGAGACCCAGTACTTC.

The V call is TRBV30, the J call TRBJ1-5; D uncertain. This CDR3 contains 13 residues. Trimming pared 0 bases from V and 8 bases from J, leaving 11 bases between. CDR1 GTSNPN and CDR2 SVGIG come from the germline V gene (reference sequence). The CDR3 loop reads CAWSVAEDKPQHF. In DNA, the CDR3 is TGTGCCTGGAGTGTTGCGGAGGATAAGCCCCAGCATTTT.

This chain joins TRBV15 and TRBJ2-3; 7 bases are a match to TRBD1. Unmatched junction bases numbered 11, after V lost 0 bases and J lost 11 bases. The CDR3 spans 15 residues. Germline assignment: CDR1 LNHNV and CDR2 YYDKDF (reference sequence). CDR3 bases: TGTGCCACCAGCAGAGATCGGGCAGGGGGTCGGGAGCAGTATTTT. Protein product: CATSRDRAGGREQYF.

The chain has TRBV29-1 and TRBJ2-1; 8 bases agree with TRBD2. V trimming: 5 bases; J trimming: 4 bases; junction bases outside the gene matches: 4. Germline assignment: CDR1 SQVTM and CDR2 ANQGSEA. The CDR3 spans 13 residues. This CDR3 is CSVSSGKYNEQFF. The CDR3, as DNA: TGCAGCGTTAGTAGCGGGAAATACAATGAGCAGTTCTTC.

The chain has TRBV13 and TRBJ1-3, with TRBD1 matching over 9 bases. The germline CDR1 and CDR2 sequences are PRHDT and FYEKMQ (reference sequence). V trimming: 5 bases; J trimming: 3 bases; junction bases outside the gene matches: 8. The CDR3 runs to 16 residues. The CDR3: CASSLGTGFGGNTIYF. In DNA, the CDR3 is TGTGCCAGCAGCCTCGGGACAGGGTTTGGTGGAAACACCATATATTTT.

The chain uses TRBV19 and TRBJ1-5; D is undetermined. CDR1 and CDR2 from the germline V gene are LNHDA and SQIVND (reference sequence). The CDR3 loop spans 14 amino acids. V lost 7 bases, J lost 0 bases, and 10 bases lay in between. CDR3 in amino acids: CASKAGYSNQPQHF. CDR3 coding DNA: TGTGCCAGTAAGGCGGGGTATAGCAATCAGCCCCAGCATTTT.

CDR3 DNA sequence: TGTGCCAGCAGCTCGTCCCGGGGAGGAGATACGCAGTATTTT. It specifies CASSSSRGGDTQYF. The chain combines TRBV5-6 with TRBJ2-3, with TRBD2 as a possible D gene (6 bases). V lost 3 bases to trimming and J lost 5 bases, with 13 bases between them. The germline V gene has CDR1 SGHDT and CDR2 YYEEEE. This CDR3 region has 14 residues.

This chain connects TRBV9 to TRBJ1-2; D is undetermined. The V end was cut by 4 bases, the J end by 2 bases, with 15 bases between. The CDR3 has 15 residues. Per germline, CDR1 SGDLS and CDR2 YYNGEE. The CDR3 nucleotides are TGTGCCAGCAGCCCCCGAGACATCCCCAACTATGGCTACACCTTC. It is translated as CASSPRDIPNYGYTF.

The chain is built from TRBV27 and TRBJ1-1; possibly TRBD1 for D (6 bases). Trimming cost V 3 bases and J 0 bases, with 11 bases left between them. Per the germline V gene, CDR1 is MNHEY and CDR2 is SMNVEV (reference sequence). This CDR3 has 15 amino acids. The CDR3 reads CASSLGSGVNTEAFF. In nucleotides, the CDR3 is TGTGCCAGCAGTTTGGGGTCAGGGGTGAACACTGAAGCTTTCTTT.

The chain carries TRBV28 and TRBJ1-5; 7 nucleotides align to TRBD1. Germline V CDR1 and CDR2: MDHEN, SYDVKM. After removal of 6 bases from V and 2 bases from J, the junction contained 7 bases not matched to a gene. This CDR3 comprises 15 residues. The CDR3 sequence: CASRLTGEGNQPQHF. CDR3 coding DNA: TGTGCCAGCAGGCTAACAGGGGAGGGCAATCAGCCCCAGCATTTT. Complete variable domain (other parts from reference TRBV28 and TRBJ1-5): DVKVTQSSRYLVKRTGEKVFLECVQDMDHENMFWYRQDPGLGLRLIYFSYDVKMKEKGDIPEGYSVSREKKERFSLILESASTNQTSMYLCASRLTGEGNQPQHFGDGTRLSIL.

The rearrangement uses TRBV18 and TRBJ2-7, with 10 bases matching TRBD1. V was pared by 6 bases and J by 5 bases, with 10 bases of the junction left unmatched. Germline loops: CDR1 KGHSH, CDR2 LQKENI. The CDR3 extends over 15 amino acids. CDR3 in amino acids: CASSPSPGTGDEQYF. CDR3 coding DNA: TGTGCCAGCTCGCCGAGTCCCGGGACAGGGGACGAGCAGTACTTC. Combining the CDR3 with reference TRBV18 and TRBJ2-7 gives the whole variable domain NAGVMQNPRHLVRRRGQEARLRCSPMKGHSHVYWYRQLPEEGLKFMVYLQKENIIDESGMPKERFSAEFPKEGPSILRIQQVVRGDSAAYFCASSPSPGTGDEQYFGPGTRLTVT.

The gene calls are TRBV28 and TRBJ1-6; perhaps TRBD1 as D (5 bases). The germline CDR1 and CDR2 sequences are MDHEN and SYDVKM. Deletions cut 3 bases from V and 6 bases from J, with 6 bases between. CDR3 size: 13 residues. CDR3: CASSFRANSPLHF. CDR3 nucleotides: TGTGCCAGCAGTTTCAGGGCTAATTCACCCCTCCACTTT.

V gene TRBV4-1 combines with J gene TRBJ2-5; D not certain. Germline V lookup: CDR1 MGHRA, CDR2 YSYEKL. The CDR3 contains 12 residues. The V gene lost 3 bases and the J gene lost 5 bases, with 7 bases spanning the gap. The DNA for the CDR3 is TGCGCCAGCAGCCATCCCCGGGAGACCCAGTACTTC. It specifies CASSHPRETQYF.

This clone was seen only a few times. This sequence joins TRBV5-6 and TRBJ2-7; 7 bases agree with TRBD1. The CDR3 is made up of 16 amino acids. Germline V gene lookup returns CDR1 SGHDT and CDR2 YYEEEE. V lost 4 bases, J lost 3 bases, and 13 bases stayed unmatched. The CDR3 here is CASSNSTGYGSYEQYF. The CDR3 nucleotides are TGTGCCAGCAGCAACTCGACAGGGTATGGTAGCTACGAGCAGTACTTC.

In this sample, this clone turned up a few times. The J gene is TRBJ2-6, the V gene TRBV25-1; weak D call: TRBD2 (5 bases). V was cut by 5 bases and J by 17 bases, with 19 bases left in between. CDR1 is MGHDK, CDR2 SYGVNS, per germline. The CDR3 contains 13 residues. CDR3 coding DNA: TGTGCCAGCAGTCGGGAAAGGGCCTCAGCCTTGACTTTC. Its protein is CASSRERASALTF. The full variable domain, with the rest looked up from reference TRBV25-1 and TRBJ2-6, is EADIYQTPRYLVIGTGKKITLECSQTMGHDKMYWYQQDPGMELHLIHYSYGVNSTEKGDLSSESTVSRIRTEHFPLTLESARPSHTSQYLCASSRERASALTFGAGSRLTVL.

This clone has more than one count but fewer than ten. In DNA, the CDR3 is TGCGCCAGCAGCCGTCCGGGACAGTCGTCTGGAAACACCATATATTTT. It translates to CASSRPGQSSGNTIYF. This chain connects TRBV4-1 to TRBJ1-3; 7 bases are shared with TRBD1. With V trimmed by 4 bases and J by 1 base, 7 bases remained unmatched. In germline, CDR1 is MGHRA, CDR2 YSYEKL. The CDR3 spans 16 residues.

J is TRBJ2-7 and V is TRBV2; 8 bases fit TRBD1. This CDR3 contains 15 residues. Germline V lookup: CDR1 SNHLY, CDR2 FYNNEI. V gave up 6 bases and J gave up 5 bases; unmatched junction bases: 12. The CDR3 region has the DNA TGTGCCAGCAGGATACCGGGACAGGTACTCCACGAGCAGTACTTC. This translates into CASRIPGQVLHEQYF.

This chain links TRBV13 with TRBJ2-3; TRBD2 matches 8 bases. From germline, CDR1 is PRHDT and CDR2 FYEKMQ (reference sequence). This CDR3 region has 18 residues. V lost 0 bases, J lost 0 bases, and 8 bases stayed unmatched. The chain's CDR3 is CASSLGLAGSVSTDTQYF. The CDR3 DNA follows: TGTGCCAGCAGCTTAGGGCTAGCGGGTTCGGTGAGCACAGATACGCAGTATTTT.

The gene calls are TRBV5-1 and TRBJ2-7, with a weak D call TRBD2 (5 bases). Trimming shortened V by 0 bases and J by 3 bases, and 13 bases separated the two germline ends. Germline assignment: CDR1 SGHRS and CDR2 YFSETQ. This CDR3 region has 15 residues. CDR3 protein: CASSLAPADHYEQYF. The DNA for the CDR3 is TGCGCCAGCAGCTTGGCCCCAGCGGACCACTACGAGCAGTACTTC.

The chain recombines TRBV7-2 with TRBJ1-3, with D possibly TRBD1 on 5 matching bases. Deletions cut 5 bases from V and 4 bases from J, with 15 bases between. Germline values: CDR1 SGHTA, CDR2 FQGNSA. The CDR3 runs to 15 residues. Here the CDR3 reads CASSAGGTWGNTIYF. DNA of the CDR3: TGTGCCAGCAGCGCCGGGGGGACGTGGGGAAACACCATATATTTT.

CDR3 region: CAWGSRDRWDTQYF. The CDR3 DNA reads as TGTGCCTGGGGCTCCAGGGACAGGTGGGATACGCAGTATTTT. The chain recombines TRBV30 with TRBJ2-3; 8 bases match TRBD1. J lost 6 bases, V lost 5 bases, and 10 bases had no gene match. This CDR3 contains 14 residues. CDR1 GTSNPN and CDR2 SVGIG come from the germline V gene (reference sequence).

This clone has more than one count but fewer than ten. V gene TRBV10-3 combines with J gene TRBJ2-1, with D perhaps matching TRBD1 (5 bases). The CDR3 is 12 amino acids. The germline V gene encodes CDR1 ENHRY and CDR2 SYGVKD. V was clipped by 9 bases and J by 5 bases, with 11 bases between them. The CDR3 is CAIAQQDNEQFF. The CDR3 nucleotides are TGTGCCATTGCCCAACAGGACAATGAGCAGTTCTTC.

V is TRBV6-1 and J is TRBJ2-7; the D gene is possibly TRBD2 (5 bases). Trimming took off 3 bases at V and 3 bases at J, with 12 bases between the two ends. This CDR3 comprises 14 residues. Looked up from germline, CDR1 is MNHNS and CDR2 is SASEGT. The CDR3 region is CASSDSPGIYEQYF. CDR3 nucleotides: TGTGCCAGCAGTGATTCTCCGGGGATCTACGAGCAGTACTTC.

The J gene is TRBJ1-2, the V gene TRBV29-1, with unresolved D. The V end was cut by 7 bases, the J end by 4 bases, with 19 bases between. The CDR3 is made up of 14 amino acids. Germline V CDR1 and CDR2: SQVTM, ANQGSEA. In nucleotides, the CDR3 is TGCAGCGCCCGAGGTGGACCGACTACCTATGGCTACACCTTC. This sequence encodes CSARGGPTTYGYTF.

Remarks on this clone: Different DNA sequences within this sample yield the same CDR3. J is TRBJ1-5 and V is TRBV6-5, with D maybe TRBD1 (5 bases). The ends were cut back, 6 bases at V and 0 bases at J, with 12 bases in the middle. This CDR3 has 15 amino acids. Germline CDR1 is MNHEY and CDR2 is SVGAGI. This CDR3 reads CASSLDSNSNQPQHF. The CDR3 nucleotides are TGTGCCAGCAGCCTAGACAGCAATAGCAATCAGCCCCAGCATTTT.

The chain is built from TRBV28 and TRBJ1-6; 7 bases agree with TRBD1. This CDR3 has 15 amino acids. Germline CDR1 is MDHEN and CDR2 is SYDVKM. V was pared by 5 bases and J by 8 bases, with 9 bases of the junction left unmatched. Here the CDR3 reads CASSAKTGKYSPLHF. The CDR3 region has the DNA TGTGCCAGCAGTGCAAAGACAGGGAAATATTCACCCCTCCACTTT.

The V and J genes are TRBV11-2 and TRBJ2-7; D is perhaps TRBD1 (5 bases). The CDR3 is 12 amino acids. The germline CDR1 and CDR2 sequences are SGHAT and FQNNGV. Trimming cost V 2 bases and J 4 bases, with 6 bases left between them. The CDR3 DNA reads TGTGCCAGCAGCTTAAGGGGTTACGAGCAGTACTTC. It yields the protein CASSLRGYEQYF.

This chain joins TRBV2 and TRBJ2-1; 8 bases match TRBD2. The CDR3 contains 12 residues. Germline V gene sequence: CDR1 SNHLY, CDR2 FYNNEI. The ends lost 8 bases at V and 6 bases at J; junction bases unmatched: 3. The CDR3 is CASCRGGNEQFF. CDR3 DNA: TGTGCCAGCTGCCGGGGGGGCAATGAGCAGTTCTTC.